This T cell receptor beta chain was observed in a study of blood T cell repertoires in COVID-19. Study information: Italy, Spain and the United States were the sources of the convalescent and acute COVID-19 samples. Sources were T cells, B-cell-depleted T cells, or PBMCs; the material itself was cDNA or gDNA.

In the original processing: Using reference gene primer amplification, nucleated cell counts were estimated. Clones were sequenced by immunoSEQ multiplex PCR, and TCRdb holds only the in-frame ones, with some missing. V, J and clone size were drawn from that table, and D and trimming were deduced from the DNA. This sample has more than 85,000 clones, with roughly 82% found just once. The CDR3 is 16 residues long. CDR1 and CDR2 from the germline V gene are ENHRY and SYGVKD. After removal of 3 bases from V and 8 bases from J, the junction contained 9 bases not matched to a gene. The V call is TRBV10-3, the J call TRBJ2-1, with TRBD2 matching 11 bases. The sequence came from a woman over 75 with active or convalescent COVID-19. The sequenced sample consisted of peripheral blood. CDR3 sequence: CAISDVAGGPMHEQFF. The CDR3 DNA reads TGTGCCATCAGTGACGTAGCGGGAGGGCCAATGCATGAGCAGTTCTTC.